This TCR beta chain appears in the sequencing data of a study of OX40 agonist ivuxolimab in advanced cancers. From germline, CDR1 is SGHRS and CDR2 YFSETQ. Deletions cut 4 bases from V and 7 bases from J, with 9 bases between. The CDR3 is made up of 12 amino acids. Using immunoSEQ multiplex PCR, the repertoire was profiled, and TCRdb retains in-frame clones only, with some absent. Of under 90,000 clones in the sample, 88% were seen once. The TCR originated in an adult with an advanced solid tumor such as melanoma, head and neck, liver or kidney cancer. Sequencing used CD4+ or CD8+ T cells sorted from blood, obtained in a trial of the OX40 agonist ivuxolimab. The chain uses TRBV5-1 and TRBJ2-1, with D uncertain. Written as DNA, the CDR3 is TGCGCCAGCAGCCTCCTACTTAATGAGCAGTTCTTC. It codes for CASSLLLNEQFF.